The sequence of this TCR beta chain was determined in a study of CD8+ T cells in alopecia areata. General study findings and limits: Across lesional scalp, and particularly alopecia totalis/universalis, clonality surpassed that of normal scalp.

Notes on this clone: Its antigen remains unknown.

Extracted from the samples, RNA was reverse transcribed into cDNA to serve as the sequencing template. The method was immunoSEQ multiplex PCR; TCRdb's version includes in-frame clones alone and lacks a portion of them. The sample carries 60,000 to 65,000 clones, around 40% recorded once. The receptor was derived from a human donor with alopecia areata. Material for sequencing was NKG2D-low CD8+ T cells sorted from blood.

The CDR3 reads CASTSGGTDTQYF. CDR3 DNA sequence: TGCGCCAGCACTAGCGGGGGGACAGATACGCAGTATTTT. The chain joins TRBV4-1 to TRBJ2-3, with 11 bases lining up with TRBD2. The germline V gene has CDR1 MGHRA and CDR2 YSYEKL. Unmatched junction bases numbered 0, after V lost 7 bases and J lost 3 bases. This CDR3 is 13 amino acids long.